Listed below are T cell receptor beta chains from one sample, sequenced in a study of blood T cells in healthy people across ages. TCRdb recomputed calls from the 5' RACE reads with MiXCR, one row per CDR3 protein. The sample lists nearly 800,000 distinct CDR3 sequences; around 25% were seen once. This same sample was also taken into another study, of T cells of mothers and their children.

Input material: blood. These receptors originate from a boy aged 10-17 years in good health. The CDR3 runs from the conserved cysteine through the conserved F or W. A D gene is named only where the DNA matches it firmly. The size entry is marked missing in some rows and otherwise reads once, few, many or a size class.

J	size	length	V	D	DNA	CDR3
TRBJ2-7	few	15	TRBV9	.	TGTGCCAGCAGCGTAGGAATGTTGGGAACCTACGAGCAGTACTTC	CASSVGMLGTYEQYF
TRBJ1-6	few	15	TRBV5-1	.	TGCGCCAGCAGCACTTGGACTGACTATAATTCACCCCTCCACTTT	CASSTWTDYNSPLHF
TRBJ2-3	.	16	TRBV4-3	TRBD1	TGCGCCAGCAGCCAAGATTTGGGACAGGGACGAGATACGCAGTATTTT	CASSQDLGQGRDTQYF
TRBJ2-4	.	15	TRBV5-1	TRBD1	TGCGCCAGCAGCTTGGCCATTTCAGGGGGAAACATTCAGTACTTC	CASSLAISGGNIQYF
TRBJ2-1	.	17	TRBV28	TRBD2	TGTGCCAGCAGCTCCACCGAACTAGCTCGGGGGGGCTACGAGCAGTTCTTC	CASSSTELARGGYEQFF
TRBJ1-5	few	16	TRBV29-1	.	TGCAGCGTTAGTGGGGCAGGGGATTGGTACGGTCAGCCCCAGCATTTT	CSVSGAGDWYGQPQHF
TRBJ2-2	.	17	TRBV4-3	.	TGCGCCAGCAGTCTAGAACAGGCCACCACGGACACCGGGGAGCTGTTTTTT	CASSLEQATTDTGELFF
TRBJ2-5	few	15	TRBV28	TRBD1	TGTGCCAGCAGTTTATGGGACAGGGATATGGAGACCCAGTACTTC	CASSLWDRDMETQYF
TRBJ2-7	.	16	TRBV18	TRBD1	TGTGCCAGCTCACCACCGACGACAGGGGGCTCCTACGAGCAGTACTTC	CASSPPTTGGSYEQYF
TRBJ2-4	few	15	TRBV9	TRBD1	TGTGCCAGCAGCGTAGCCGGACAGGGTGGAAACATTCAGTACTTC	CASSVAGQGGNIQYF
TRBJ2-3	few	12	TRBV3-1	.	TGTGCCAGCAGCCAAGCGACAGATACGCAGTATTTT	CASSQATDTQYF
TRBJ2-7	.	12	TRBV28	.	TGTGCCAGCAGGCCCGCTTCCTACGAGCAGTACTTC	CASRPASYEQYF
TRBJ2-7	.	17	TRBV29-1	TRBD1	TGCAGCGTTGAGGGTGAGAGCGGGACAGGGTCCCCCTACGAGCAGTACTTC	CSVEGESGTGSPYEQYF
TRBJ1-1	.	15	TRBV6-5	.	TGTGCCAGCAGTTACGGGACAAACATGAACACTGAAGCTTTCTTT	CASSYGTNMNTEAFF
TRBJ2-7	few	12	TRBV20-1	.	TGCAGTGCCCCCCGTGGGTCCTACGAGCAGTACTTC	CSAPRGSYEQYF
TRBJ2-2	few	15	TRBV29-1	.	TGCAGCGTTGTATGGGCGGGGAAGAACACCGGGGAGCTGTTTTTT	CSVVWAGKNTGELFF
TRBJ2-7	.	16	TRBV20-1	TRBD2	TGCAGTGCTAGAGGTTTTCTAGCGGGAGATACCTACGAGCAGTACTTC	CSARGFLAGDTYEQYF
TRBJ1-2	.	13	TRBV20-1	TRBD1	TGCAGTGCTCAGGACAGGGCGAACTATGGCTACACCTTC	CSAQDRANYGYTF
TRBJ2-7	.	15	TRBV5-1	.	TGCGCCAGCAGCTCGCTCGGGCAGAGCTTCTCCGAGCAGTACTTC	CASSSLGQSFSEQYF
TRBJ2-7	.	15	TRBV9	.	TGTGCCAGCAGCGTAGAGGCGACCACCTCCTACGAGCAGTACTTC	CASSVEATTSYEQYF